The 21 T cell receptor beta chains in this list originate from one sample, sequenced in a study of T cells in Graves' hyperthyroidism and ophthalmopathy. Amplification yielded TCR beta CDR3 regions, with RNA transcripts as the source. TCR CDR3 regions were first amplified by RT-PCR with HTBI primers. TCRdb reanalysed the multiplex PCR reads using MiXCR and keeps one entry per CDR3 protein. The sample lists roughly 500,000 distinct CDR3 sequences; around 50% were seen once. The sample consisted of peripheral blood or thyroid tissue (not recorded which). The source is an adult woman with Graves' disease, either hyperthyroidism or ophthalmopathy (not recorded which).

At least ten counts were recorded for this clonotype. The chain carries TRBV5-1 and TRBJ2-2; a weak D match, TRBD2 (5 bases). V shed 2 bases and J shed 2 bases, with 10 bases lying between them. Germline V gives CDR1 SGHRS, CDR2 YFSETQ. This CDR3 has 15 residues. The CDR3 region is CASSLSSHNTGELFF. The DNA of the CDR3 is TGCGCCAGCAGCTTATCTAGCCATAACACCGGGGAGCTGTTTTTT.

A remark on this clonotype: At one boundary the junction diverges from the germline segment, which might be a read error. The J gene is TRBJ2-5, the V gene TRBV7-2; TRBD2 aligns across 8 bases. Germline V gene data show CDR1 as SGHTA and CDR2 as FQGNSA. The CDR3 loop spans 15 amino acids. CDR3 in DNA: TGTGCCGGCAGCTTGACGGGACTAGTAGTTGAGACCCAGTACTTC. This gives the protein CAGSLTGLVVETQYF.

The chain has TRBV10-3 and TRBJ2-7; 7 bases are a match to TRBD1. Trimming cost V 5 bases and J 0 bases; bases outside gene matches: 4. CDR3 size: 14 residues. CDR1 is ENHRY and CDR2 is SYGVKD in the germline V gene. The CDR3 loop reads CAISTTGLSYEQYF. The CDR3 region has the DNA TGTGCCATCAGTACGACAGGGCTCTCCTACGAGCAGTACTTC.

As for this clonotype: This may stem from a read error, because a much larger clone lies one nucleotide away. The rearrangement uses TRBV7-2 and TRBJ2-7, with 7 nucleotides matching TRBD1. CDR3 length equals 15 residues. Per the germline V gene, CDR1 is SGHTA and CDR2 is FQGNSA. CDR3 in amino acids: CASSVLTGPSYEQCF. DNA of the CDR3: TGTGCCAGCAGCGTACTGACAGGGCCCTCCTACGAGCAGTGCTTC.

J is TRBJ1-1 and V is TRBV11-1; D is undetermined. Trimming cost V 2 bases and J 8 bases, with 15 bases left between them. This CDR3 contains 14 residues. Germline lookup yields CDR1 SGHAT and CDR2 FQDESV (reference sequence). DNA of the CDR3: TGTGCCAGCAGCTTACTAGCTATCTCCGGGGAAGCTTTCTTT. It codes for CASSLLAISGEAFF.

This sequence joins TRBV10-3 and TRBJ1-5, with a tentative D call TRBD1 (5 bases). CDR3 length equals 13 residues. Germline V gene data show CDR1 as ENHRY and CDR2 as SYGVKD. V lost 5 bases and J 14 bases, leaving 19 bases between the germline ends. The CDR3 sequence is CAISSTGTNYEHF. The DNA for the CDR3 is TGTGCCATCAGTTCTACCGGGACCAACTACGAGCATTTT.

The genes are TRBV15 and TRBJ2-6, with D unclear. The germline gives CDR1 LNHNV, CDR2 YYDKDF (reference sequence). This CDR3 contains 15 residues. V dropped 3 bases and J dropped 4 bases, with 10 bases sitting between them. DNA for the CDR3: TGTGCCACCAGCAGTTCAATTTCAGGGGCCAACGTCCTGACTTTC. It encodes CATSSSISGANVLTF.

A remark on this clonotype: This may come from a read error, since a much larger clone is one base off. The chain couples TRBV15 to TRBJ1-2; D may be TRBD1 (6 bases). The ends were cut back, 6 bases at V and 4 bases at J, with 12 bases in the middle. The CDR3 is made up of 13 amino acids. The V gene's germline CDR1 is LNHNV and CDR2 YYDKDF (reference sequence). CDR3 nucleotide sequence: TGTGCCACCAGTCCGGGACAAACCTATGGCTACACCTTC. It is translated as CATSPGQTYGYTF. The full variable domain, completed using reference TRBV15 and TRBJ1-2, is DAMVIQNPRYQVTQFGKPVTLSCSQTLNHNVMYWYQQKSSQAPKLLFHYYDKDFNNEADTPDNFQSRRPNTSFCFLDIRSPGLGDTAMYLCATSPGQTYGYTFGSGTRLTVV.

This clonotype was counted ten times or more. The chain uses TRBV19 and TRBJ2-7, with D possibly called TRBD1 or TRBD2 (5 bases each). Germline V gives CDR1 LNHDA, CDR2 SQIVND (reference sequence). The V end lost 3 bases, the J end lost 6 bases, and 15 bases lay between the germline ends. CDR3 length: 14 amino acids. The CDR3 protein is CASSMVQGVSEQYF. Here the CDR3 DNA reads TGTGCCAGTAGTATGGTGCAGGGAGTGAGCGAGCAGTACTTC.

The chain combines TRBV7-9 with TRBJ2-5; no clear D. The CDR3 is 13 amino acids. The germline gives CDR1 SEHNR, CDR2 FQNEAQ (reference sequence). The V and J ends lost 0 bases and 7 bases respectively, with 9 bases between them. The CDR3 loop is CASSLALLGTQYF. CDR3 in DNA: TGTGCCAGCAGCTTAGCGCTCCTCGGGACCCAGTACTTC.

The chain carries TRBV14 and TRBJ1-4; 7 bases are a match to TRBD1. V lost 5 bases and J lost 10; bases outside the gene matches: 19. This CDR3 has 17 residues. The germline gives CDR1 SGHDN, CDR2 FVKESK. The CDR3 region has the DNA TGTGCCAGCAGCACGGACAGGTCGAGAACAGTTAACGGAAAACTGTTTTTT. Translating it yields CASSTDRSRTVNGKLFF. The full variable domain, completed using reference TRBV14 and TRBJ1-4, is EAGVTQFPSHSVIEKGQTVTLRCDPISGHDNLYWYRRVMGKEIKFLLHFVKESKQDESGMPNNRFLAERTGGTYSTLKVQPAELEDSGVYFCASSTDRSRTVNGKLFFGSGTQLSVL.

About this clonotype: A much larger clone lies a single base off, so this may be a read error. J is TRBJ2-7 and V is TRBV13; TRBD1 matches at 11 bases. The CDR3 covers 15 residues. From germline, CDR1 is PRHDT and CDR2 FYEKMQ (reference sequence). The J segment lost 9 bases and the V segment lost 7 bases, leaving 14 bases of the junction unmatched. CDR3 sequence: CASTSPGQGVKGQYF. DNA of the CDR3: TGTGCCAGCACCTCCCCGGGACAGGGGGTAAAAGGGCAGTACTTC.

Many counts were recorded for this clonotype. This chain joins TRBV5-1 and TRBJ2-5; D is possibly TRBD1 (6 bases). The germline gives CDR1 SGHRS, CDR2 YFSETQ. The CDR3 length is 14 residues. V dropped 1 base and J dropped 0 bases, with 7 bases sitting between them. CDR3 protein: CASSLSGDQETQYF. As DNA, the CDR3 is TGCGCCAGCAGCTTGTCAGGGGACCAAGAGACCCAGTACTTC.

This clonotype was observed many times. The chain combines TRBV6-5 with TRBJ2-2; weak D call: TRBD1 (6 bases). Germline V gives CDR1 MNHEY, CDR2 SVGAGI. This CDR3 spans 13 amino acids. V gave up 8 bases and J gave up 0 bases, with 7 bases separating them. DNA of the CDR3: TGTGCCAGCCGGGACACGAACACCGGGGAGCTGTTTTTT. Translated, it gives CASRDTNTGELFF.

In its sample, this clonotype was seen a few times. The J gene is TRBJ1-2, the V gene TRBV7-8; unclear D gene. This CDR3 contains 15 residues. Germline loops: CDR1 SGHVS, CDR2 FQNEAQ. Between the trimmed V and J ends, which lost 2 bases and 3 bases, there was a span of 13 bases. The CDR3 protein is CASSLLTGSHYGYTF. The CDR3 bases are TGTGCCAGCAGCTTACTGACGGGCTCCCACTATGGCTACACCTTC.

The V call is TRBV10-3, the J call TRBJ1-5, with 8 bases aligning to TRBD1. The CDR3 totals 13 residues. The germline CDR1 and CDR2 sequences are ENHRY and SYGVKD. J gave up 14 bases and V 6 bases, and 12 bases lay outside the gene matches. The CDR3 spells CAIRDRQGWYEHF. CDR3 nucleotides: TGTGCCATCAGGGACAGACAGGGGTGGTACGAGCATTTT.

This clonotype has a handful of counts. The V and J genes are TRBV7-6 and TRBJ1-5; D not resolved. In germline, CDR1 is SGHVS, CDR2 FNYEAQ. This CDR3 contains 15 residues. Trimming pared 5 bases from V and 11 bases from J, leaving 22 bases between. The CDR3 DNA sequence: TGTGCCAGCAGCAGACGTCGCGGGAGTGAAGAGACCCAGCATTTT. The encoded protein is CASSRRRGSEETQHF.

J is TRBJ2-7 and V is TRBV7-9; tentatively, D is TRBD1 (5 bases). The CDR3 totals 15 residues. Germline V lookup: CDR1 SEHNR, CDR2 FQNEAQ (reference sequence). The V end was cut by 2 bases, the J end by 3 bases, with 14 bases between. The CDR3 DNA reads TGTGCCAGCAGCTTATATAGGGGCAATATCTACGAGCAGTACTTC. Translated: CASSLYRGNIYEQYF.

The rearrangement joins TRBV12-1 to TRBJ2-7. TRBV12-1 is classified as a pseudogene. The CDR3 has 14 residues. The DNA for the CDR3 is TGTGCCAGCAGCTTTACTACCTCCTCCTACGAGCAGTACTTC. It encodes CASSFTTSSYEQYF.

This clonotype was recorded many times. The genes are TRBV20-1 and TRBJ1-4; D is unresolved. Germline CDR1 is DFQATT and CDR2 is SNEGSKA (reference sequence). The CDR3 contains 14 residues. V lost 0 bases to trimming and J lost 0 bases, with 5 bases between them. The CDR3 nucleotides are TGCAGTGCTAGAGATCGATCAACTAATGAAAAACTGTTTTTT. Amino acids: CSARDRSTNEKLFF.

About this clonotype: An end of the junction does not agree with germline; a read error may underlie this. The chain combines TRBV20-1 with TRBJ2-7; TRBD2 is a possible D gene (5 bases). Looked up from germline, CDR1 is DFQATT and CDR2 is SNEGSKA (reference sequence). This CDR3 is built from 13 residues. The CDR3 spells CSARDPVASKQCF. Here the CDR3 DNA reads TGCAGTGCTAGAGATCCTGTAGCTAGCAAGCAGTGCTTC.